Each of the 6 T cell receptor beta chains below was sequenced from the same sample in a study of T cells expressing NK-cell markers. With the 5' RACE reads reprocessed, TCRdb shows one record per CDR3 protein and no DNA. This sample carries around 2,000 distinct CDR3 sequences, with 74% going to the ten biggest clones. Specimen: blood T cells: a sorted CD56 or NKG2C T cell subset, CD4+ or CD8+ T cells, or bulk PBMC T cells (not recorded which). These receptors all stem from a woman between 18 and 29 years old in good health.

The rearrangement links TRBV6-4 to TRBJ2-1; lacking DNA, the TRBD2 call made by TCRdb goes unchecked. Germline values: CDR1 MRHNA, CDR2 SNTAGT. This CDR3 is built from 15 residues. Here the CDR3 reads CASSPTSGSSNEQFF.

The V call is TRBV30, the J call TRBJ2-1; without DNA, the TCRdb call of TRBD2 cannot be checked. Germline assignment: CDR1 GTSNPN and CDR2 SVGIG (reference sequence). CDR3 length equals 12 residues. This chain's CDR3 is CAWLAGYNEQFF.

The rearrangement links TRBV20-1 to TRBJ2-7. The CDR3 spans 15 residues. Germline V gene lookup returns CDR1 DFQATT and CDR2 SNEGSKA (reference sequence). The CDR3 sequence: CSARDLSGDSYEQYF.

V gene TRBV6-4 combines with J gene TRBJ2-1; TCRdb outputs TRBD1, but without DNA this stays unchecked. Germline V lookup: CDR1 MRHNA, CDR2 SNTAGT. The CDR3 contains 16 residues. CDR3 region: CASSDSSGKGYNEQFF.

The CDR3 loop reads CAISETGVYYEQYF. V usage is TRBV10-3 and J usage is TRBJ2-7; TCRdb names TRBD1, which stays unverified in the absence of DNA. The CDR3 is 14 residues long. Looked up from germline, CDR1 is ENHRY and CDR2 is SYGVKD.

The chain recombines TRBV6-1 with TRBJ2-3; checking the TCRdb D call of TRBD2 is not possible without DNA. Germline V gives CDR1 MNHNS, CDR2 SASEGT. The CDR3 is 15 residues long. The CDR3 spells CASSELGGGTDTQYF.